One and the same sample provided the 30 T cell receptor beta chains below, sequenced in a study of T-cell memory formation after mild COVID-19 (dated by TCRdb to the early 2020s). The method behind the library was 5' RACE. The sequencing machine was an Illumina NovaSeq 6000. The public reads were reprocessed in TCRdb via fastp at Q25 and MiXCR, keeping in-frame beta chains. Rows matching on CDR3 protein sequence are summarized as one entry with the most common DNA and genes. Counted in this sample were 470,000 or so distinct CDR3 sequences; 15% to 20% of them appeared once. 9% to 15% of the sample comes from the top ten. Sequencing input: PBMCs or a T cell subset sorted from them (not recorded which). Receptor source: an adult woman who had mild COVID-19 (a few samples of this study predate the infection). The sample titles of this study are shuffled in the database, so cell type and time point are left out; the donor was told from shared clones.

The V gene is TRBV9, the J gene TRBJ1-4; weak D call: TRBD1 (5 bases). From germline, CDR1 is SGDLS and CDR2 YYNGEE. This CDR3 is 15 amino acids long. With 4 bases removed from V and 7 bases from J, the gap between germline ends came to 17 bases. The CDR3 DNA is TGTGCCAGCAGCCCCGAAGGGATGGGGCCTGAAAAACTGTTTTTT. Its translation is CASSPEGMGPEKLFF.

The chain uses TRBV15 and TRBJ2-2; 7 nucleotides align to TRBD1. Germline CDR1 is LNHNV and CDR2 is YYDKDF (reference sequence). This CDR3 has 16 amino acids. The ends lost 3 bases at V and 5 bases at J; junction bases unmatched: 9. The CDR3 region is CATSRNRDRPTGELFF. CDR3 nucleotide sequence: TGTGCCACCAGCAGGAACCGGGACAGACCGACCGGGGAGCTGTTTTTT.

The chain links TRBV15 to TRBJ1-5, with 10 bases that match TRBD1. Germline V lookup: CDR1 LNHNV, CDR2 YYDKDF (reference sequence). Trimming at V came to 1 base and at J to 2 bases, leaving 2 bases not matched to a gene. This CDR3 comprises 16 residues. The CDR3 protein is CATSRVGTGGNQPQHF. Here the CDR3 DNA reads TGTGCCACCAGCAGAGTCGGGACAGGGGGCAATCAGCCCCAGCATTTT.

This clonotype was seen only a few times. The chain carries TRBV3-1 and TRBJ2-5, with unresolved D. Germline values: CDR1 LGHDT, CDR2 YNNKEL (reference sequence). V was shortened by 1 base and J by 5 bases, with 5 bases between the two germline ends. The CDR3 length is 12 residues. The CDR3 DNA sequence: TGTGCCAGCAGCCAAGTTATCGAGACCCAGTACTTC. The encoded protein is CASSQVIETQYF.

V and J are TRBV5-5 and TRBJ1-5, with TRBD1 matching over 7 bases. Per the germline V gene, CDR1 is SGHKS and CDR2 is YYEKEE (reference sequence). The ends lost 4 bases at V and 13 bases at J; junction bases unmatched: 14. The CDR3 loop spans 14 amino acids. CDR3 coding DNA: TGTGCCAGCAGCCCCCAAGTCGGGCCGGGACAGCAGCATTTT. Its translation is CASSPQVGPGQQHF. Full variable domain (missing parts from reference TRBV5-5 and TRBJ1-5): DAGVTQSPTHLIKTRGQQVTLRCSPISGHKSVSWYQQVLGQGPQFIFQYYEKEERGRGNFPDRFSARQFPNYSSELNVNALLLGDSALYLCASSPQVGPGQQHFGDGTRLSIL.

This clonotype was counted ten times or more. The rearrangement joins TRBV12-3 or TRBV12-4 to TRBJ2-1; maybe TRBD1 (5 bases). The CDR3 is 11 residues long. V lost 6 bases and J 10 bases, leaving 10 bases between the germline ends. The CDR3 DNA follows: TGTGCCAGCAGCCCTAAGGGGGAGCAGTTCTTC. Translation: CASSPKGEQFF.

The table lists this clonotype with many counts. The J gene is TRBJ2-3, the V gene TRBV7-9; perhaps TRBD1 as D (5 bases). V shed 5 bases and J shed 7 bases, with 10 bases lying between them. Germline loops: CDR1 SEHNR, CDR2 FQNEAQ (reference sequence). The CDR3 runs to 12 residues. In DNA, the CDR3 is TGTGCCAGCAGCCAGGGCAGGAATACGCAGTATTTT. It specifies CASSQGRNTQYF.

The rearrangement joins TRBV9 to TRBJ1-1, with D possibly being TRBD1 (5 bases). The CDR3 is 13 amino acids. Trimming took off 0 bases at V and 10 bases at J, with 13 bases between the two ends. Germline assignment: CDR1 SGDLS and CDR2 YYNGEE. Written as DNA, the CDR3 is TGTGCCAGCAGCGTAGGAGGGGCTGATCGAGCTTTCTTT. Translation gives CASSVGGADRAFF.

The chain joins TRBV19 to TRBJ2-6; TRBD1 aligns across 8 bases. The trim removed 4 bases at V and 6 bases at J, leaving 11 bases unmatched. The CDR3 extends over 17 amino acids. Germline V lookup: CDR1 LNHDA, CDR2 SQIVND (reference sequence). The CDR3 region is CASSTGQGIGVANVLTF. CDR3 nucleotides: TGTGCCAGTAGTACCGGACAGGGCATTGGCGTGGCCAACGTCCTGACTTTC.

This chain uses TRBV29-1 with TRBJ2-5; 9 bases align to TRBD2. After removal of 3 bases from V and 0 bases from J, the junction contained 2 bases not matched to a gene. Germline V gene sequence: CDR1 SQVTM, CDR2 ANQGSEA. CDR3 size: 14 residues. The CDR3 here is CSVDASGNQETQYF. CDR3 sequence (DNA): TGCAGCGTTGATGCTAGCGGGAACCAAGAGACCCAGTACTTC.

The chain employs TRBV20-1 and TRBJ2-7; perhaps TRBD1 as D (5 bases). The germline V gene encodes CDR1 DFQATT and CDR2 SNEGSKA (reference sequence). Trimming took 3 bases from V and 3 from J, leaving 9 bases between them. The CDR3 totals 12 residues. DNA for the CDR3: TGCAGTGCTAGGGGGCAGTTCTACGAGCAGTACTTC. It is translated as CSARGQFYEQYF.

This clonotype was seen more than once but under ten times. This chain connects TRBV7-8 to TRBJ2-7; a possible D gene is TRBD2 (7 bases). In germline, CDR1 is SGHVS, CDR2 FQNEAQ. V was cut by 7 bases and J by 1 base, with 17 bases left in between. CDR3 size: 15 residues. The CDR3 DNA sequence: TGTGCCAGCAACGCCATCGGGGGGCCATCCTACGAGCAGTACTTC. It codes for CASNAIGGPSYEQYF. Drawing the rest from reference TRBV7-8 and TRBJ2-7, the complete variable domain is GAGVSQSPRYKVAKRGQDVALRCDPISGHVSLFWYQQALGQGPEFLTYFQNEAQLDKSGLPSDRFFAERPEGSVSTLKIQRTQQEDSAVYLCASNAIGGPSYEQYFGPGTRLTVT.

This clonotype has only a few counts. The chain has TRBV12-3 or TRBV12-4 and TRBJ1-2; 7 positions match TRBD1. The V and J ends lost 5 bases and 3 bases, in that order; junction bases with no gene match: 6. This CDR3 region has 14 residues. The CDR3 spells CASSPRQGDYGYTF. Written as DNA, the CDR3 is TGTGCCAGCAGTCCCCGACAGGGAGACTATGGCTACACCTTC.

This clonotype was detected many times. The rearrangement uses TRBV5-1 and TRBJ2-3, with unresolved D. With 3 bases removed from V and 3 bases from J, the gap between germline ends came to 14 bases. The CDR3 has 15 amino acids. Germline V gene sequence: CDR1 SGHRS, CDR2 YFSETQ. CDR3 sequence reads: CASSSFGRRTDTQYF. The CDR3 DNA reads as TGCGCCAGCAGCTCGTTTGGACGGAGAACAGATACGCAGTATTTT.

A few counts support this clonotype. The chain combines TRBV12-3 or TRBV12-4 with TRBJ2-3; the D is unclear. The CDR3 sequence is 12 residues long. Trimming took 6 bases from V and 13 from J, leaving 17 bases between them. CDR3 protein: CASSHQAPVKYF. The CDR3 bases are TGTGCCAGCAGCCACCAGGCCCCTGTCAAGTATTTT.

This clonotype was seen repeatedly, ten times or more. The V call is TRBV7-8, the J call TRBJ1-6, with a possible D match to TRBD1 (6 bases). The CDR3 contains 15 residues. The V gene lost 5 bases and the J gene lost 6 bases, with 14 bases spanning the gap. The germline V gene has CDR1 SGHVS and CDR2 FQNEAQ. In nucleotides, the CDR3 is TGTGCCAGCAGCCAAGCACAGGGAAGTAATTCACCCCTCCACTTT. Protein sequence: CASSQAQGSNSPLHF.

This clonotype was seen repeatedly, ten times or more. The rearrangement links TRBV3-1 to TRBJ1-1; TRBD1 matches 8 bases. J lost 5 bases, V lost 5 bases, and 4 bases had no gene match. Per the germline V gene, CDR1 is LGHDT and CDR2 is YNNKEL (reference sequence). This CDR3 spans 13 amino acids. CDR3 nucleotide sequence: TGTGCCAGCAGCTTACGACAGGGGACTGAAGCTTTCTTT. Amino acids: CASSLRQGTEAFF.

V usage is TRBV9 and J usage is TRBJ1-1, with 7 positions matching TRBD1. The junction had 7 bases not matched to a gene; V was cut back by 0 bases and J by 5 bases. This CDR3 comprises 15 residues. Germline CDR1 SGDLS, CDR2 YYNGEE. The CDR3 loop is CASSVAEGAWTEAFF. CDR3 nucleotide sequence: TGTGCCAGCAGCGTAGCTGAGGGGGCCTGGACTGAAGCTTTCTTT.

The CDR3 region has the DNA TGTGCCAGCAGCTACCGGCTAGCGGGAGGGTGGGAGACCCAGTACTTC. Translation: CASSYRLAGGWETQYF. V is TRBV7-8 and J is TRBJ2-5, with 12 bases that match TRBD2. The CDR3 sequence is 16 residues long. Per germline, CDR1 SGHVS and CDR2 FQNEAQ. V dropped 4 bases and J dropped 5; count of bases not matched to a gene: 8.

The CDR3 bases are TGCGCCAGCAGCTTATCAGGGGACAATCAGCCCCAGCATTTT. Protein product: CASSLSGDNQPQHF. The chain is built from TRBV5-1 and TRBJ1-5, with D possibly matching TRBD1 (6 bases). CDR3 length equals 14 residues. V was shortened by 2 bases and J by 3 bases, with 9 bases between the two germline ends. The germline CDR1 and CDR2 sequences are SGHRS and YFSETQ. Supplemented by reference TRBV5-1 and TRBJ1-5, the full variable domain reads KAGVTQTPRYLIKTRGQQVTLSCSPISGHRSVSWYQQTPGQGLQFLFEYFSETQRNKGNFPGRFSGRQFSNSRSEMNVSTLELGDSALYLCASSLSGDNQPQHFGDGTRLSIL.

The chain couples TRBV6-5 to TRBJ1-6, with D possibly TRBD1 on 6 matching bases. Germline CDR1 MNHEY, CDR2 SVGAGI. V was shortened by 5 bases and J by 15 bases, with 23 bases between the two germline ends. CDR3 length: 15 residues. The chain's CDR3 is CASSATQGPGRRLHF. DNA for the CDR3: TGTGCCAGCAGTGCCACACAGGGACCTGGCCGTCGCCTCCACTTT.

The gene calls are TRBV27 and TRBJ2-3, with D maybe TRBD2 (6 bases). Between the trimmed V and J ends, which lost 5 bases and 2 bases, there was a span of 26 bases. The CDR3 loop spans 19 amino acids. Per germline, CDR1 MNHEY and CDR2 SMNVEV (reference sequence). Here the CDR3 reads CASSPLPRDFNLFTDTQYF. The DNA for the CDR3 is TGTGCCAGCAGTCCCCTTCCACGGGACTTCAATCTATTCACAGATACGCAGTATTTT.

This chain joins TRBV7-9 and TRBJ1-1, with unresolved D. The germline CDR1 and CDR2 sequences are SEHNR and FQNEAQ (reference sequence). The ends were cut back, 5 bases at V and 9 bases at J, with 16 bases in the middle. CDR3 length: 13 residues. CDR3 DNA sequence: TGTGCCAGCAGCCCTCCCGGGCTAGGGCAAGCTTTCTTT. Translation: CASSPPGLGQAFF.

This clonotype was counted a few times. The V call is TRBV5-8, the J call TRBJ2-7; perhaps TRBD1 as D (6 bases). Trimming left V 4 bases short and J 6 bases short, with 17 bases between. Germline CDR1 is SGHTS and CDR2 is YDEGEE. This CDR3 contains 14 residues. CDR3 DNA: TGTGCCAGCAGCCCCCAGCAGGGGTATCTCGAGCAGTACTTC. Protein sequence: CASSPQQGYLEQYF.

The chain employs TRBV3-1 and TRBJ2-7; maybe TRBD2 (6 bases). Germline V gene data show CDR1 as LGHDT and CDR2 as YNNKEL (reference sequence). V was clipped by 1 base and J by 2 bases, with 15 bases between them. The CDR3 length is 16 residues. The CDR3 coding sequence is TGTGCCAGCAGCCAAGGTGTTGCGGGGCTCCCCTACGAGCAGTACTTC. It yields the protein CASSQGVAGLPYEQYF.

The table lists this clonotype with a few counts. This sequence joins TRBV7-9 and TRBJ2-7, with 10 bases lining up with TRBD2. V was clipped by 10 bases and J by 3 bases; unmatched bases: 12. This CDR3 comprises 15 residues. Germline values: CDR1 SEHNR, CDR2 FQNEAQ (reference sequence). For the CDR3, the DNA is TGTGCCATATCAGTGGCTAGCGGGAGTATCTACGAGCAGTACTTC. Residues: CAISVASGSIYEQYF. The variable domain in full, with the rest retrieved from reference TRBV7-9 and TRBJ2-7, is DTGVSQNPRHKITKRGQNVTFRCDPISEHNRLYWYRQTLGQGPEFLTYFQNEAQLEKSRLLSDRFSAERPKGSFSTLEIQRTEQGDSAMYLCAISVASGSIYEQYFGPGTRLTVT.

This clonotype was counted only a few times. The genes are TRBV4-1 and TRBJ1-4; 7 positions match TRBD1. The CDR3 covers 16 residues. CDR1 and CDR2 from the germline V gene are MGHRA and YSYEKL. With V trimmed by 0 bases and J by 7 bases, 8 bases remained unmatched. The CDR3 bases are TGCGCCAGCAGCCAAGAAGGCAAGGGGGCGAGTGAAAAACTGTTTTTT. Its protein product is CASSQEGKGASEKLFF.

The rearrangement uses TRBV20-1 and TRBJ2-3, with TRBD2 matching 8 bases. The CDR3 sequence is 14 residues long. Per germline, CDR1 DFQATT and CDR2 SNEGSKA (reference sequence). J was trimmed by 1 base and V by 3 bases; bases with no gene match: 3. CDR3 DNA sequence: TGCAGTGCTAGGACTAGCGTGGGCACAGATACGCAGTATTTT. As protein: CSARTSVGTDTQYF.

The rearrangement joins TRBV4-1 to TRBJ2-7; TRBD1 agrees at 10 bases. CDR3 length equals 16 residues. The junction had 9 bases not matched to a gene; V was cut back by 5 bases and J by 2 bases. Per the germline V gene, CDR1 is MGHRA and CDR2 is YSYEKL. CDR3 protein: CASSLTRTGGPYEQYF. CDR3 in DNA: TGCGCCAGCAGCTTAACCAGGACAGGGGGTCCCTACGAGCAGTACTTC.

This clonotype was observed many times. The CDR3 is CASSPDRGAKNIQYF. CDR3 bases: TGTGCCAGCAGCCCAGACAGGGGAGCCAAAAACATTCAGTACTTC. The chain is built from TRBV5-6 and TRBJ2-4, with 8 bases that match TRBD1. Trimming cost V 4 bases and J 0 bases; bases outside gene matches: 3. The CDR3 runs 15 residues. Germline values: CDR1 SGHDT, CDR2 YYEEEE.